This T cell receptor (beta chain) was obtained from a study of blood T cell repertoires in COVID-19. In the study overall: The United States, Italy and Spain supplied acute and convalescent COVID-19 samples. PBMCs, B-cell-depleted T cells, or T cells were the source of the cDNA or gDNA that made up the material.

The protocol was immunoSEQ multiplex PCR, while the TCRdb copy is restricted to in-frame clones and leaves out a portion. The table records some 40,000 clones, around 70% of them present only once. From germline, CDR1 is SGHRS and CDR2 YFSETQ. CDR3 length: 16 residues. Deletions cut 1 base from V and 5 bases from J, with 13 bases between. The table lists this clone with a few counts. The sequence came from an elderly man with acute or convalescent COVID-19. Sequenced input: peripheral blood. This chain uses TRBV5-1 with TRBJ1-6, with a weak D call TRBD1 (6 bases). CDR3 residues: CASSLKGQDNNSPLHF. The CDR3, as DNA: TGCGCCAGCAGCTTGAAGGGACAAGACAATAATTCACCCCTCCACTTT.